Listed here is a single T cell receptor (beta chain). The sample holds a few counts of this clone. There is no known antigen for this receptor. Nothing much larger sits one base from this clone, and base qualities are not available. Other DNA sequences of this sample code for an identical CDR3. None of the patients had been given any treatment before thyroid surgery. Using T-cell receptor beta sequencing, the researchers looked back retrospectively at clinical samples from patients, gathered between about 2011 and 2018. As encoded in the germline V gene (reference sequence), CDR1 is MNHEY while CDR2 is SMNVEV. From its cysteine to its phenylalanine, the CDR3 spans 12 amino acids. Only CDR3 DNA is held: 36 bases, read in frame from base 1. The data were taken from a study of metastatic and nonmetastatic thyroid tumors (dated by TCRdb to about 2020). Regarding the study in general: For patients with malignant and with benign thyroid disease, the researchers compared repertoires between peripheral blood samples and tumor or nodule tissue samples.

Overall study outcomes, separate from this receptor: In both blood and tumor samples, TCR beta diversity was reported to be significantly higher in malignant tumors than in benign nodules.

Libraries were built with PCR. The sample was run on an Illumina HiSeq 4000. High-throughput sequencing was used to profile the CDR3 region of the TCR beta-chain in every patient. The paper's processing steps were these. CDR3 differences across clinicopathological groups were used to build a classifier for discriminating distant-metastatic papillary thyroid cancer patients. Repertoire diversity was assessed with the Shannon index, and tumor-blood repertoire similarity with the Morisita-Horn index. TCRdb's own reprocessing of the public reads used fastp at Q25 and MiXCR and kept productive beta chains. TCRdb's processing, not the authors', yielded these V and J calls. This sample has approximately 7,000 clones in its table, and 39% of those were observed once. The ten largest clones capture less than 25% of the sample.

This clonotype was obtained from a female donor with papillary thyroid cancer or a benign thyroid nodule (not recorded which). Some clones in this sample may be carry-over from other donors' samples. The V and J segments used are TRBV27 and TRBJ2-7; the D segment could be TRBD2, given 5 matching bases. The material sequenced was tumor tissue. In nucleotides, the sequence is TGTGGTACCGGGGTATCAACCTACGAGCAGTACTTC. Its product reads: CGTGVSTYEQYF.